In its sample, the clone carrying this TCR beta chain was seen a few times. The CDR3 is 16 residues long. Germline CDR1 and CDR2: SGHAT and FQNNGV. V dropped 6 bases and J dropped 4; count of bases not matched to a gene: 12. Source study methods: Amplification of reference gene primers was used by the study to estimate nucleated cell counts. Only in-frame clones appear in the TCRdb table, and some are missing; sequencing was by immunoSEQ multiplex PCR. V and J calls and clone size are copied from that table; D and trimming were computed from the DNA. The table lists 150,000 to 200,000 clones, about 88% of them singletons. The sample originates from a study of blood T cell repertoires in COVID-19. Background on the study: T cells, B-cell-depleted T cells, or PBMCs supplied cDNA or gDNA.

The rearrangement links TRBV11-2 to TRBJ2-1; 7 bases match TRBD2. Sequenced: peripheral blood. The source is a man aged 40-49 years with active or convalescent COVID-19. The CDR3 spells CASSSYRGRAYNEQFF. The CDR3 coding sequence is TGTGCCAGCAGTTCGTACCGGGGGAGGGCGTACAATGAGCAGTTCTTC.